This T cell receptor beta chain emerged from a study of blood T cells in healthy people across ages. Primers used in a second PCR of roughly 7 to 11 cycles were a sample-barcoded 5' primer and a J-beta primer mix. TCRdb analysed the 5' RACE reads with MiXCR anew, one entry per CDR3 protein. Of over a million distinct CDR3 sequences detected, approximately 59% appear once; the ten largest clones hold approximately 7%. Concerning this clonotype: Compared with germline, one end of the junction differs, possibly owing to a read error.

Individuals who donated were healthy Caucasians from Russia aged roughly 6 to 90. Looked up from germline, CDR1 is SGHDN and CDR2 is FVKESK. The CDR3 loop spans 16 amino acids. V is TRBV14 and J is TRBJ1-2, with 9 positions matching TRBD1. The material sequenced was blood. This receptor was taken from a man aged 18 to 29 in good health. CDR3 nucleotides: TGTGCCAGCAGCCAGGAACTTTCCGGGACAGGGAGCGGCTACACCTTT. Protein: CASSQELSGTGSGYTF.